This entry describes one T cell receptor (beta chain). Buffy coats from healthy blood donors served as controls. V dropped 2 bases and J dropped 5 bases, with 13 bases sitting between them. This CDR3 spans 13 amino acids. Germline V lookup: CDR1 SQVTM, CDR2 ANQGSEA. This record comes from a study of STAT5B mutations in CD4+ large granular lymphocyte leukemia. Only in-frame clones appear in the TCRdb table, and some are missing; sequencing was by immunoSEQ multiplex PCR. The profile shows nearly 20,000 clones, 65% to 85% of them singletons. This sequence originates from a human donor in good health. The sample taken for sequencing was CD4+ T cells from blood buffy coats. The chain employs TRBV29-1 and TRBJ2-7, with a possible D match to TRBD1 (6 bases). CDR3 bases: TGCAGCGTTGAAAGGCAGGGGCGCAACGAGCAGTACTTC. This gives the protein CSVERQGRNEQYF.